This TCR beta chain originates from a study of T cell responses to AZD1222 COVID-19 vaccine. Overall study results and limits: At baseline, seropositivity was found in only 5 to 7 AZD1222 recipients. Donor demographics were predominantly white British with a female majority; clonal diversity may be underestimated. Per reports, nearly half of all spike-specific TCRs target regions that are unmutated in variants.

This CDR3 is 10 amino acids long. V shed 7 bases and J shed 9 bases, with 7 bases lying between them. Germline values: CDR1 MDHEN, CDR2 SYDVKM. Profiled with immunoSEQ multiplex PCR; TCRdb holds only in-frame clones, not every one. The sample gives 150,000 to 200,000 clones, roughly nine tenths of which show up once; over 1.5% is in the top ten. This clone was detected only once. Its antigen is currently unknown. The clonotype comes from an adult in good health. The source was peripheral blood, collected on day 0 of AZD1222 vaccination. The rearrangement links TRBV28 to TRBJ1-3, with a tentative D call TRBD1 (5 bases). The CDR3 DNA reads as TGTGCCAGCAAAAGGGGCACCATATATTTT. It is translated as CASKRGTIYF.